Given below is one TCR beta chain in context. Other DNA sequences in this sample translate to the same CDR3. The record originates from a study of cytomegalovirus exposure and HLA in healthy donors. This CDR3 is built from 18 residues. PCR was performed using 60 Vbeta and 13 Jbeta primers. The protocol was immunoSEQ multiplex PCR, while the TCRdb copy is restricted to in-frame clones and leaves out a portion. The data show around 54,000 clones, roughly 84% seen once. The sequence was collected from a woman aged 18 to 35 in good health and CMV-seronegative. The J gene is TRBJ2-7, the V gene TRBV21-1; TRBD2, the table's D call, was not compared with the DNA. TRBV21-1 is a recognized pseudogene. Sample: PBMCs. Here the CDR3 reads CASSKAVRGAGSTYEQYF. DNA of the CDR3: TGTGCCAGCAGCAAAGCGGTAAGAGGGGCGGGGTCCACTTACGAGCAGTACTTC.